This T cell receptor beta chain was captured by sequencing in a study of blood T cell repertoires in COVID-19 (dated by TCRdb to between 2020 and 2021). Notes on the research overall: Samples covering the acute and convalescent phases of COVID-19 were provided by collaborators in the United States, Italy and Spain. The prospective study material was composed of cDNA or gDNA derived from T cells, B-cell-depleted T cells, or PBMCs. A freely available public database, intended as a resource for researchers studying the immune response to SARS-CoV-2, is where the repertoires were released. Sample metadata almost always included a de-identified subject ID, COVID-19 status, age in years and sex. The samples were drawn from two sources: the first 160 participants of the ongoing ImmuneRACE study, and 950 to 1,500 subjects contributed by 6 global collaborators. Where HLA class I and class II types were available, the types were taken from metadata supplied by the sample provider, not from assay-based typing. Subjects who had been exposed to COVID-19, were actively infected with it, or had recovered from it provided the deeply sampled blood TCRbeta repertoires that made up the dataset.

Collaborating institutions collected whole blood in K2EDTA tubes following their own protocols. For TCRbeta analysis, collaborators shipped samples in one of three forms: frozen whole blood, isolated PBMCs, or DNA extracted from either of those sample types. The table lists this clone with a count of one. The antigen it recognizes is unknown. Base qualities are not recorded, but no much larger clone differs from it by a single base. The CDR3 runs 15 amino acids, cysteine and phenylalanine included. CDR3 DNA is the only sequence kept; it has 45 bases, read in frame from the first base. Trimming takes 6 bases from V and 3 bases from J, and the germline ends sit 15 bases apart. Taken from the germline V gene, the CDR1 and CDR2 loops are MNHEY and SVGEGT. Findings and caveats that apply to the study as a whole: The quantity of clinical and demographic metadata differed by source and by participant and was supplied without curation.

The immunoSEQ Assay, a bias-controlled multiplex PCR, was used to amplify TCRbeta CDR3 regions from genomic DNA. Under the source paper's analysis protocol: The number of nucleated cells in each sample was estimated by amplification of reference gene primers within the assay. To quantify the absolute abundance of each unique TCRbeta CDR3 rearrangement, sequence reads were collapsed and filtered. For each sample, productive Simpson clonality was calculated as the square root of Simpson's diversity index over productive rearrangements. As stored in TCRdb, this immuneACCESS dataset retains in-frame rearrangements with V and J assigned. A fraction of the clones does not appear; measured against another copy, unresolved V genes explain less than half of the discrepancy, and the remainder lacks a known reason. V, J and clone size are taken as reported in that table, and D and trimming were inferred from the DNA itself. For this sample there are around 700,000 clones; 75% to 90% appear just once. Roughly 0.26% of the sample is held by the ten biggest clonotypes.

The sequence came from a young woman with acute or convalescent COVID-19. The chain is encoded by TRBV6-2 or TRBV6-3 joined to TRBJ1-5; matching of 5 bases hints at TRBD1 as the D gene. Sequenced material: peripheral blood. CDR3 reads: CASSPHQGTNQPQHF. The DNA sequence reads TGTGCCAGCAGCCCCCATCAGGGTACCAATCAGCCCCAGCATTTT.